The 3 T cell receptor beta chains below come from one sample, sequenced in a study of blood T cell repertoires in COVID-19. Sequenced by immunoSEQ multiplex PCR; TCRdb stores in-frame clones only, minus some. Seen here are over 400,000 clones, roughly nine tenths observed once, and the top ten hold around 7.9%. Specimen: PBMCs or T cells enriched from blood (not recorded which). Every receptor here comes from a woman aged 60 to 75 who had recovered from COVID-19.

This chain connects TRBV7-8 to TRBJ1-1, with TRBD1 matching over 9 bases. Germline lookup yields CDR1 SGHVS and CDR2 FQNEAQ. The V segment lost 6 bases and the J segment 1 base; nucleotides outside the gene matches: 12. There are 17 residues in the CDR3. The CDR3 reads CASSRGHPGQGNTEAFF. Here the CDR3 DNA reads TGTGCCAGCAGTCGGGGGCATCCGGGACAGGGGAACACTGAAGCTTTCTTT.

The chain recombines TRBV5-1 with TRBJ2-3; 14 bases agree with TRBD2. The V gene's germline CDR1 is SGHRS and CDR2 YFSETQ. V lost 4 bases to trimming and J lost 2 bases; unmatched junction nucleotides: 6. The CDR3 consists of 17 residues. CDR3 DNA: TGCGCCAGCAGCCTACGGACTAGCGGGGGGATCACAGATACGCAGTATTTT. The encoded protein is CASSLRTSGGITDTQYF.

V gene TRBV6-5 combines with J gene TRBJ1-6; possibly TRBD1 for D (6 bases). The germline V gene encodes CDR1 MNHEY and CDR2 SVGAGI. Trimming removed 5 bases from V and 12 bases from J, with 14 bases in between. The CDR3 covers 13 residues. Here the CDR3 DNA reads TGTGCCAGCAGTCCTCGGGACAATCAACCCCTCCACTTT. It yields the protein CASSPRDNQPLHF.